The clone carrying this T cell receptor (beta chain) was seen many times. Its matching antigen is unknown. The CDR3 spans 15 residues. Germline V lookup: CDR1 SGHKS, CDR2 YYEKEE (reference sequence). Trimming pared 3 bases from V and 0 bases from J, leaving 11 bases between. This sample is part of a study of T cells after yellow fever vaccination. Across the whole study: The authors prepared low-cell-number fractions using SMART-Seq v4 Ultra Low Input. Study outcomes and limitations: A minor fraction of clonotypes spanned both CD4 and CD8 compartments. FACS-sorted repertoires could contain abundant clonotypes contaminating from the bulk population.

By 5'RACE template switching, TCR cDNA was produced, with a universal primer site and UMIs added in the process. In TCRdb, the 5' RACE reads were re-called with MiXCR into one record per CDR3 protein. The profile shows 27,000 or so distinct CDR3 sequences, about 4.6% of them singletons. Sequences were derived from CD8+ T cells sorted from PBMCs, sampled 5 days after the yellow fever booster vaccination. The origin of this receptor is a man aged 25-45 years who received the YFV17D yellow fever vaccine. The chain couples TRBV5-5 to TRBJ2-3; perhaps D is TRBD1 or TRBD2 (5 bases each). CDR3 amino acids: CASSSGTTSTDTQYF. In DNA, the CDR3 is TGTGCCAGCAGCTCCGGGACCACAAGCACAGATACGCAGTATTTT.